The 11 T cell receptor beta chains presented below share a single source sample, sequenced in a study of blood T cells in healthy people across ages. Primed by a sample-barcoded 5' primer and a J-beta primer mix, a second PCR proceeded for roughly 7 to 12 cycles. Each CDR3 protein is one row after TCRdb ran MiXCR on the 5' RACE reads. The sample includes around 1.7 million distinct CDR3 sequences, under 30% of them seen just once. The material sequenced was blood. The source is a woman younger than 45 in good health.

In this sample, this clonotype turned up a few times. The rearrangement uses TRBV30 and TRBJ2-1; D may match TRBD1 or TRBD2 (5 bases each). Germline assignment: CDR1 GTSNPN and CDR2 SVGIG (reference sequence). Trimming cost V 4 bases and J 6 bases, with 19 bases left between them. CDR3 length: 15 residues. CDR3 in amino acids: CAWISFGRESNEQFF. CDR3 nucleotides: TGTGCCTGGATCTCGTTCGGCAGGGAGTCCAATGAGCAGTTCTTC.

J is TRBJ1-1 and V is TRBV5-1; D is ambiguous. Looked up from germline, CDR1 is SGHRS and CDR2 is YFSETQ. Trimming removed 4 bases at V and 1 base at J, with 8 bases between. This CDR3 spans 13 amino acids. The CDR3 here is CASSKLGNTEAFF. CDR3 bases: TGCGCCAGCAGCAAGTTAGGGAACACTGAAGCTTTCTTT. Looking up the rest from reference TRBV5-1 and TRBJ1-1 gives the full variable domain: KAGVTQTPRYLIKTRGQQVTLSCSPISGHRSVSWYQQTPGQGLQFLFEYFSETQRNKGNFPGRFSGRQFSNSRSEMNVSTLELGDSALYLCASSKLGNTEAFFGQGTRLTVV.

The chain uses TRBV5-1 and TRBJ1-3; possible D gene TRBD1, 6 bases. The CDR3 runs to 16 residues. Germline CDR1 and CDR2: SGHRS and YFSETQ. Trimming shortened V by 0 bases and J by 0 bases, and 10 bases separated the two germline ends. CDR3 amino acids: CASSLGRTVSGNTIYF. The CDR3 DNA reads TGCGCCAGCAGCTTGGGTCGGACAGTCTCTGGAAACACCATATATTTT.

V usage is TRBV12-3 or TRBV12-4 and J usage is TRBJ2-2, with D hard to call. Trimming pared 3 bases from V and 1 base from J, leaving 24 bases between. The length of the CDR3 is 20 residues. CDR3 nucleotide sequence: TGTGCCAGCAGTTTTGGGCAAAAGGGAATAAGCGACCAGAACACCGGGGAGCTGTTTTTT. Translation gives CASSFGQKGISDQNTGELFF.

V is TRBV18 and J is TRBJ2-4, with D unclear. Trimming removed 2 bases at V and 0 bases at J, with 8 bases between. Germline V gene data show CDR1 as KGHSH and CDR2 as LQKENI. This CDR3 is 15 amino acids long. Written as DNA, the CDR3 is TGTGCCAGCTCACCAGAGATCGTAGCCAAAAACATTCAGTACTTC. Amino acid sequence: CASSPEIVAKNIQYF.

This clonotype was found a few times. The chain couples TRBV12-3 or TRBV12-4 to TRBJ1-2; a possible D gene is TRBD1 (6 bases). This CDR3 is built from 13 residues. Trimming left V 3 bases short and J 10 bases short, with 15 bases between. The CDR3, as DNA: TGTGCCAGCAGTTTCCCCATAGGGGGGAACTACACCTTC. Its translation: CASSFPIGGNYTF.

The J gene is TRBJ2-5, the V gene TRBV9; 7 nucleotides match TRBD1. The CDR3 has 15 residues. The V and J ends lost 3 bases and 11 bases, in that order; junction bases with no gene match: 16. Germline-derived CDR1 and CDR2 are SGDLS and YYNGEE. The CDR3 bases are TGTGCCAGCAGCGGGGGGACAGAGGGTCGGAATGAGCAGTACTTC. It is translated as CASSGGTEGRNEQYF.

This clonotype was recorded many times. CDR3 DNA: TGCAGCGTTGAGGTGGCCCGGAGCTCCTACGAGCAGTACTTC. This codes for CSVEVARSSYEQYF. V usage is TRBV29-1 and J usage is TRBJ2-7; D is uncertain. The germline V and J ends were trimmed by 3 bases and 0 bases, with 12 bases remaining between them. Germline V gene lookup returns CDR1 SQVTM and CDR2 ANQGSEA. The CDR3 is 14 residues long.

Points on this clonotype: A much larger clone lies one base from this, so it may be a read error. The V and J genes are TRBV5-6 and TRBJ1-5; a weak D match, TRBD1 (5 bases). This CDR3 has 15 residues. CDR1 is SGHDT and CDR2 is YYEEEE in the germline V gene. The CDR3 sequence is CVSSFSGGSNQPQHF. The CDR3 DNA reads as TGTGTCAGCAGCTTTAGCGGGGGATCCAATCAGCCCCAGCATTTT.

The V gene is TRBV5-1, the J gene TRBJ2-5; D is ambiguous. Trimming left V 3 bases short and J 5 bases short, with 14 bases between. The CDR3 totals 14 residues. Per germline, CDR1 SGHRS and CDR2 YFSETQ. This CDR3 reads CASSWGRPDETQYF. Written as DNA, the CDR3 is TGCGCCAGCAGCTGGGGAAGGCCGGATGAGACCCAGTACTTC.

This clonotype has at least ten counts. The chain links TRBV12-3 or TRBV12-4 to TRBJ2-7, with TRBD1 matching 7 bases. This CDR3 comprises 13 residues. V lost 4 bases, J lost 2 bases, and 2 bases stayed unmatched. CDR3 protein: CASSYRGTYEQYF. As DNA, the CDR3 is TGTGCCAGCAGTTACAGGGGTACCTACGAGCAGTACTTC.